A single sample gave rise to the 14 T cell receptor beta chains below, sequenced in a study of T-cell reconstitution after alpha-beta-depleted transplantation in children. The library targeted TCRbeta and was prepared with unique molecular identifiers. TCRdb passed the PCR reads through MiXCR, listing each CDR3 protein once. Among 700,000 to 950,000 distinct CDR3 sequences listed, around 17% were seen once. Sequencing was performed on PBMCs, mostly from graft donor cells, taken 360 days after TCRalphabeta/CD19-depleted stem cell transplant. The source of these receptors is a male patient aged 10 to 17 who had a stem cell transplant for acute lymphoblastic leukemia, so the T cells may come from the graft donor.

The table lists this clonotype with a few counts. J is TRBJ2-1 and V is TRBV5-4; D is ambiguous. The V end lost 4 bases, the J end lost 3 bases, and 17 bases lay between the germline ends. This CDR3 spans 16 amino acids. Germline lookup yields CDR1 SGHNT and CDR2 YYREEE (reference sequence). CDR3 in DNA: TGTGCCAGCAGCCCCAAAGACCTACTGTTCTACAATGAGCAGTTCTTC. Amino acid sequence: CASSPKDLLFYNEQFF.

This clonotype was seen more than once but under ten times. The chain's CDR3 is CSASAGWYTGELFF. The DNA for the CDR3 is TGCAGTGCTAGTGCGGGTTGGTACACCGGGGAGCTGTTTTTT. The rearrangement joins TRBV20-1 to TRBJ2-2; tentatively, D is TRBD2 (5 bases). CDR1 and CDR2 (germline): DFQATT, SNEGSKA (reference sequence). The CDR3 is made up of 14 amino acids. V was shortened by 3 bases and J by 3 bases, with 11 bases between the two germline ends.

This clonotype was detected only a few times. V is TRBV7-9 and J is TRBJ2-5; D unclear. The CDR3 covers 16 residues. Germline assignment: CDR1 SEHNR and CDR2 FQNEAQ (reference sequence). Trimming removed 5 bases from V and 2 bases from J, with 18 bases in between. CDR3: CASSRSWKKDQETQYF. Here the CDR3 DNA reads TGTGCCAGCAGCCGTTCGTGGAAGAAAGATCAAGAGACCCAGTACTTC.

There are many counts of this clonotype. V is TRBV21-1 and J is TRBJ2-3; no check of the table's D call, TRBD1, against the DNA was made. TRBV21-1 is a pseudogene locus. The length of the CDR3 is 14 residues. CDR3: CASSKCRGPDTQYF. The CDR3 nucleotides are TGTGCCAGCAGCAAATGCAGGGGGCCAGATACGCAGTATTTT.

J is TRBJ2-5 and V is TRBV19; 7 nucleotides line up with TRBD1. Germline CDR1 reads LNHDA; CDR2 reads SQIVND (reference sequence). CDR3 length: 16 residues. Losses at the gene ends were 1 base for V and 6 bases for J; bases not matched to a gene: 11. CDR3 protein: CASSIAGRGPRKTQYF. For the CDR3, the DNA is TGTGCCAGTAGTATAGCAGGTAGGGGGCCGAGAAAGACCCAGTACTTC.

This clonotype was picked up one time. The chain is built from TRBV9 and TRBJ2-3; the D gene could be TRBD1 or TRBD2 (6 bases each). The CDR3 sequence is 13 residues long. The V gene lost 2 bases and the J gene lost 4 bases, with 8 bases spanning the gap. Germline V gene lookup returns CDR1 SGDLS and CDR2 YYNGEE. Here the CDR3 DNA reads TGTGCCAGCAGCGTCGGGGGCCCAGATACGCAGTATTTT. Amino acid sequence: CASSVGGPDTQYF.

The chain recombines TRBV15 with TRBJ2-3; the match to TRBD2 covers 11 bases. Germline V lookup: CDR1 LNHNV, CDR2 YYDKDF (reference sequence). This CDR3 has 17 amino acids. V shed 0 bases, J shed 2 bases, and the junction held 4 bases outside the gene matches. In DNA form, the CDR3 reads TGTGCCACCAGCAGAGATGGGACTAGCGGATTCACAGATACGCAGTATTTT. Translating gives CATSRDGTSGFTDTQYF.

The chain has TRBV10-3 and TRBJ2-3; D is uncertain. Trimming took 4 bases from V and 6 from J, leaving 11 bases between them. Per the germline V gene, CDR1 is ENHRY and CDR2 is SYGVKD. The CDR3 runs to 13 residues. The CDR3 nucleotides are TGTGCCATCAGTGGCCCCACGCGGGATACGCAGTATTTT. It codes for CAISGPTRDTQYF.

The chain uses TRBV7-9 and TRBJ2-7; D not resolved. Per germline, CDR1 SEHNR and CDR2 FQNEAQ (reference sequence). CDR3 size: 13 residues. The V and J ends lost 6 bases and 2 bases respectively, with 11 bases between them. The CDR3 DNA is TGTGCCAGCAGAAACGGTCGGACCTACGAGCAGTACTTC. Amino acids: CASRNGRTYEQYF. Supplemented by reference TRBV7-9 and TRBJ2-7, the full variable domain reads DTGVSQNPRHKITKRGQNVTFRCDPISEHNRLYWYRQTLGQGPEFLTYFQNEAQLEKSRLLSDRFSAERPKGSFSTLEIQRTEQGDSAMYLCASRNGRTYEQYFGPGTRLTVT.

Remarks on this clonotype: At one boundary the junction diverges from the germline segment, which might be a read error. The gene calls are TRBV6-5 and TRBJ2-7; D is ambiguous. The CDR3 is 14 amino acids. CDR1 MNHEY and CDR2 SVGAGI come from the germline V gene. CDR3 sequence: CASSYSALYYEQYF. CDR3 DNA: TGTGCTAGCAGTTACTCGGCCCTTTACTACGAGCAGTACTTC.

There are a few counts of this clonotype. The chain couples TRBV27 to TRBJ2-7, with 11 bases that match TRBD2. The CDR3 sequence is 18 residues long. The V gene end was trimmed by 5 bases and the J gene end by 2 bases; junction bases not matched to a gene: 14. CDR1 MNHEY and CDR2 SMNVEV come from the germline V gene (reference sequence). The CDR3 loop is CASSGDTSGSMVAYEQYF. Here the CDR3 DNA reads TGTGCCAGCAGTGGGGATACTAGCGGGAGCATGGTGGCCTACGAGCAGTACTTC.

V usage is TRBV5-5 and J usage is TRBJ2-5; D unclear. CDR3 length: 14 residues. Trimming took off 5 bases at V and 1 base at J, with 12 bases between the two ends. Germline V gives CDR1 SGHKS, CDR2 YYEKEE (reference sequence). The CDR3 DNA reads TGTGCCAGCAGATGGACCCCTTTCCAAGAGACCCAGTACTTC. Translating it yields CASRWTPFQETQYF. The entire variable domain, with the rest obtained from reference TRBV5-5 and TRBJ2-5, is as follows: DAGVTQSPTHLIKTRGQQVTLRCSPISGHKSVSWYQQVLGQGPQFIFQYYEKEERGRGNFPDRFSARQFPNYSSELNVNALLLGDSALYLCASRWTPFQETQYFGPGTRLLVL.

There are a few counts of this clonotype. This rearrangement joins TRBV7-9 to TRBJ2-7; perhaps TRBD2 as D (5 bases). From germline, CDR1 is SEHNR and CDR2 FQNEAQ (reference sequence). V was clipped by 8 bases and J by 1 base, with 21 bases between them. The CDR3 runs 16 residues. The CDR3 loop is CASLPLTRPTSYEQYF. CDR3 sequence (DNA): TGTGCCAGCTTACCACTAACTAGACCTACTTCCTACGAGCAGTACTTC.

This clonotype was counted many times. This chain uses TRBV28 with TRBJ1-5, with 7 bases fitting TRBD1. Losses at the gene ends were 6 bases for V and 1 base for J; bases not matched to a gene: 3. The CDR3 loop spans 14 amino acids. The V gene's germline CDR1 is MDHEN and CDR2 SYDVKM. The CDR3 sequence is CASSRGGSNQPQHF. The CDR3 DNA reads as TGTGCCAGCAGCAGGGGGGGGAGCAATCAGCCCCAGCATTTT.